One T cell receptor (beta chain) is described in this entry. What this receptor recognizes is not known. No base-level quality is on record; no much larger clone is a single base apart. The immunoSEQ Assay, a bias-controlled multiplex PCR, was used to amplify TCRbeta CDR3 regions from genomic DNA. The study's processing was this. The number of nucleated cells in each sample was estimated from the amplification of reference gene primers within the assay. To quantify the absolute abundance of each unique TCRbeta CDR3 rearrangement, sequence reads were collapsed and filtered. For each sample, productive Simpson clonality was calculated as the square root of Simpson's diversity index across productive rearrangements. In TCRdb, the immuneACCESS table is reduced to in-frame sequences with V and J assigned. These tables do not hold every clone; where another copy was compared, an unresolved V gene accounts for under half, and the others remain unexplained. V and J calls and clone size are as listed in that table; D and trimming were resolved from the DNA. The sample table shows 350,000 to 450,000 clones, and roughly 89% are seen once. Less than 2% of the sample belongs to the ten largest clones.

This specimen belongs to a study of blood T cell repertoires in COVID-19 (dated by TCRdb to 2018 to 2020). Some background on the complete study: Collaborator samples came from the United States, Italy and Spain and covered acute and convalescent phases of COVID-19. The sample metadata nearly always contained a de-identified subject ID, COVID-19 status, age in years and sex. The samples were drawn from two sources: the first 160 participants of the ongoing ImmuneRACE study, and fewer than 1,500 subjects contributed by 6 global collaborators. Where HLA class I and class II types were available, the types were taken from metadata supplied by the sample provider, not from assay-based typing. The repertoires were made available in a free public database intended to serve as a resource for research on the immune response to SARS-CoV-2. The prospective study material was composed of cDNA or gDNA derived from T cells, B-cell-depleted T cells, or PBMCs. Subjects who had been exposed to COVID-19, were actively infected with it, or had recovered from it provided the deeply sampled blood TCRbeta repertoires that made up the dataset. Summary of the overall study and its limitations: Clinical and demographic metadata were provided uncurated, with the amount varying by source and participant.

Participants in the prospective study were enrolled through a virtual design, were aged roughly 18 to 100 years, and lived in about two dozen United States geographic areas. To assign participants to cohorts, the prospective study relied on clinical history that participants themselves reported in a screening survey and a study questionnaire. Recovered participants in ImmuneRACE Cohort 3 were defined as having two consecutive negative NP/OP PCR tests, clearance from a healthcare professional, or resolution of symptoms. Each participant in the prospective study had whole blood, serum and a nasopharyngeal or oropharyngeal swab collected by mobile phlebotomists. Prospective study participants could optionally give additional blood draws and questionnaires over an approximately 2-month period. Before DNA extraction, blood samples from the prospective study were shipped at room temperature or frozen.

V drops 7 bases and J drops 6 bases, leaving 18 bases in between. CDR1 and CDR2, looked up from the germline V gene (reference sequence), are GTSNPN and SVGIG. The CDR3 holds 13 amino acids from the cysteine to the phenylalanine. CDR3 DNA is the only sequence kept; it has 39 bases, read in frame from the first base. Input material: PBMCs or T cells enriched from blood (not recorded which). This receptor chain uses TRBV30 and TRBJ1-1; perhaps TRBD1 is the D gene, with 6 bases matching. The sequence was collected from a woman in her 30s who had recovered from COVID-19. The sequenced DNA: TGTGCCTTCGAGCAGGACAGTGGACCTGAAGCTTTCTTT. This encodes CAFEQDSGPEAFF.